The text below deals with one T cell receptor beta chain. This specimen belongs to a study of blood T cell repertoires in COVID-19. Whole-study context: Sources were T cells, B-cell-depleted T cells, or PBMCs; the material itself was cDNA or gDNA.

Germline CDR1 LGHNA, CDR2 YSLEER. CDR3 length equals 16 residues. Between the trimmed V and J ends, which lost 1 base and 1 base, there was a span of 13 bases. Which cohort a participant joined came from the clinical history participants gave. For recovered donors of Cohort 3, there were two negative PCRs, clearance, or symptom resolution. Per the original methods: Reference gene primer amplification gave nucleated cell count estimates. The protocol was immunoSEQ multiplex PCR, while the TCRdb copy is restricted to in-frame clones and leaves out a portion. That table supplies the V and J calls and clone size; D and trimming were determined from the DNA. The table lists 150,000 to 250,000 clones, roughly 90% of them singletons, with around 2.3% in the top ten.

The receptor's source is a woman aged 25 to 39 who had recovered from COVID-19. The chain couples TRBV4-3 to TRBJ1-1, with D possibly TRBD1 on 5 matching bases. Input material: PBMCs or T cells enriched from blood (not recorded which). CDR3 residues: CASSQAGVTGNTEAFF. The CDR3, as DNA: TGCGCCAGCAGCCAAGCGGGGGTCACAGGGAACACTGAAGCTTTCTTT.